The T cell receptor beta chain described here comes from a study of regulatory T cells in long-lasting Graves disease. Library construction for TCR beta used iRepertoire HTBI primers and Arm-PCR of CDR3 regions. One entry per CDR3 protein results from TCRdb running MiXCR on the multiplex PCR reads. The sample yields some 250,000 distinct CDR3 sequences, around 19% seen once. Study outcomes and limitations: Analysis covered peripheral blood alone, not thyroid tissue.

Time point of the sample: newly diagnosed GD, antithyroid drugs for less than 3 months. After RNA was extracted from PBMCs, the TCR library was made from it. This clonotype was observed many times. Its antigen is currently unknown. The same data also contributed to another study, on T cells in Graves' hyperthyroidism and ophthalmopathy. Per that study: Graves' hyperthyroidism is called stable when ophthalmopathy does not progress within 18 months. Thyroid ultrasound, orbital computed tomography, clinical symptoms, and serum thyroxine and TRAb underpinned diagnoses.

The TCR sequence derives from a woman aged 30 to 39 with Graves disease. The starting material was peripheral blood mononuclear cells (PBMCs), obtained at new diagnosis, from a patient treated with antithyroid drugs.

The CDR3 DNA sequence: TGTGCCAGCAGCTTATCCAGCGCCTACGAGCAGTACTTC. As protein: CASSLSSAYEQYF. The gene calls are TRBV11-2 and TRBJ2-7; D uncertain. The CDR3 is 13 amino acids. Trimming stripped 2 bases from V and 2 bases from J, with 7 bases between. CDR1 is SGHAT and CDR2 is FQNNGV in the germline V gene. Supplemented by reference TRBV11-2 and TRBJ2-7, the full variable domain reads EAGVAQSPRYKIIEKRQSVAFWCNPISGHATLYWYQQILGQGPKLLIQFQNNGVVDDSQLPKDRFSAERLKGVDSTLKIQPAKLEDSAVYLCASSLSSAYEQYFGPGTRLTVT.